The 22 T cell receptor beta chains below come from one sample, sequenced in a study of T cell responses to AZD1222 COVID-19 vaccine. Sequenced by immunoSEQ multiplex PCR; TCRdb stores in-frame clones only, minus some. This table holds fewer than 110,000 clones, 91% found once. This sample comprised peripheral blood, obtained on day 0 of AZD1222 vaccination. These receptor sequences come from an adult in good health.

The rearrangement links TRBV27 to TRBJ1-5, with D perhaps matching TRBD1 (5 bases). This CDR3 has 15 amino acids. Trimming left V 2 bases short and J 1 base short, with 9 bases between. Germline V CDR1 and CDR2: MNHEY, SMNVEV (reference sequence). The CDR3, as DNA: TGTGCCAGCAGTTTAAATAGGGGCAGCAATCAGCCCCAGCATTTT. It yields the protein CASSLNRGSNQPQHF.

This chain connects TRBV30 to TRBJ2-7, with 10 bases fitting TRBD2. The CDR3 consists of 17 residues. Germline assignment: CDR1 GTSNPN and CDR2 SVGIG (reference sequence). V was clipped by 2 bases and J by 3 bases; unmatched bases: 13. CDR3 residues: CAWSPSGLADKDYEQYF. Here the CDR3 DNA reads TGTGCCTGGAGTCCCTCCGGACTAGCGGATAAGGACTACGAGCAGTACTTC.

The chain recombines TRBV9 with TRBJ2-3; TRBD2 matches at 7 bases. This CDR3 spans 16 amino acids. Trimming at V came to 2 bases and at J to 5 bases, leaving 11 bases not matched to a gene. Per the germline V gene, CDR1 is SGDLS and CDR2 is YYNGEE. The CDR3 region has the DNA TGTGCCAGCAGCGTGTCGCTGCGGGAGCCACTAGATACGCAGTATTTT. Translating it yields CASSVSLREPLDTQYF.

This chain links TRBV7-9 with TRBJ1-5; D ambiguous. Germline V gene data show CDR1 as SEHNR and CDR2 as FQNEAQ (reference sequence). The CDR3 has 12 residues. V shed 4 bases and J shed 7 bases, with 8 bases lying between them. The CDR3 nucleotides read TGTGCCAGCAGCTCGGGTGGCCAGCCCCAGCATTTT. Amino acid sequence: CASSSGGQPQHF.

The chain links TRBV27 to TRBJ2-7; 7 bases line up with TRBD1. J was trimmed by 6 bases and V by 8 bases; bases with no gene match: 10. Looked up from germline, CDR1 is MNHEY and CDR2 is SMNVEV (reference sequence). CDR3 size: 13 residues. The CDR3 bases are TGTGCCAGCCTCGACAGGGCGCGAGGCGAGCAGTACTTC. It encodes CASLDRARGEQYF.

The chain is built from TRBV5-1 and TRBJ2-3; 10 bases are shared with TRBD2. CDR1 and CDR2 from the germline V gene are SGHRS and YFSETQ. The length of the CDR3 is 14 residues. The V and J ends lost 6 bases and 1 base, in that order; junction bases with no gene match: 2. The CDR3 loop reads CASTGTSGTDTQYF. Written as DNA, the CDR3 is TGCGCCAGCACCGGGACTAGCGGCACAGATACGCAGTATTTT.

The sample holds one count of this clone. Here the CDR3 reads CASSTDTVASGGYTF. The CDR3 region has the DNA TGTGCCAGTAGTACGGACACAGTAGCGTCGGGTGGCTACACCTTC. V gene TRBV19 combines with J gene TRBJ1-2, with a tentative D call TRBD1 (5 bases). From germline, CDR1 is LNHDA and CDR2 SQIVND (reference sequence). This CDR3 spans 15 amino acids. V was shortened by 4 bases and J by 7 bases, with 19 bases between the two germline ends.

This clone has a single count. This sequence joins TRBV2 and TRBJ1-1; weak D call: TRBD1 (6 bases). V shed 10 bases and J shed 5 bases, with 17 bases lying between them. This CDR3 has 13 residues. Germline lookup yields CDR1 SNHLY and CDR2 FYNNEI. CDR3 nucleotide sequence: TGTGCCACCATAAATCTCCAGGGGACTGAAGCTTTCTTT. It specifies CATINLQGTEAFF. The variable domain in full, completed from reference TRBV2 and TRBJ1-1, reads EPEVTQTPSHQVTQMGQEVILRCVPISNHLYFYWYRQILGQKVEFLVSFYNNEISEKSEIFDDQFSVERPDGSNFTLKIRSTKLEDSAMYFCATINLQGTEAFFGQGTRLTVV.

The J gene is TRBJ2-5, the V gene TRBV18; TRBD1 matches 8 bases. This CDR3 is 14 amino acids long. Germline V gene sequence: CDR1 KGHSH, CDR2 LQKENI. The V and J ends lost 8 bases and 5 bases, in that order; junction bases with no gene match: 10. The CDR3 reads CASTPQGAVETQYF. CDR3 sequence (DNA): TGTGCCAGCACCCCGCAGGGGGCGGTTGAGACCCAGTACTTC.

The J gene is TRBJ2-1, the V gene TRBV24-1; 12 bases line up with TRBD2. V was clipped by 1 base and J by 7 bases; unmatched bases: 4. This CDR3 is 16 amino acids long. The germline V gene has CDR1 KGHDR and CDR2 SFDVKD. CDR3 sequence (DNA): TGTGCCACCAGTGATTTTAGGCTAGCGGGAGGGAATGAGCAGTTCTTC. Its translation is CATSDFRLAGGNEQFF.

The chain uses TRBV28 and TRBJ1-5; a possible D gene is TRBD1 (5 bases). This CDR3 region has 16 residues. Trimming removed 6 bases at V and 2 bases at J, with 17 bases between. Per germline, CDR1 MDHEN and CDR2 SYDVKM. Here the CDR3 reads CASSGGDLDGNQPQHF. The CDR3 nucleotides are TGTGCCAGCAGCGGGGGGGACCTCGATGGCAATCAGCCCCAGCATTTT. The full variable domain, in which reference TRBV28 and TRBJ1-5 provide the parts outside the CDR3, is DVKVTQSSRYLVKRTGEKVFLECVQDMDHENMFWYRQDPGLGLRLIYFSYDVKMKEKGDIPEGYSVSREKKERFSLILESASTNQTSMYLCASSGGDLDGNQPQHFGDGTRLSIL.

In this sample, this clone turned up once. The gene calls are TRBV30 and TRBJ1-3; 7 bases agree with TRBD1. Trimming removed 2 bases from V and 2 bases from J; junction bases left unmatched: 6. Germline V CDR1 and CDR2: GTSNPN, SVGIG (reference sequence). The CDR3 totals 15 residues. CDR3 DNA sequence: TGTGCCTGGAGTCGCAGGGGGGTACCTGGAAACACCATATATTTT. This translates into CAWSRRGVPGNTIYF.

The CDR3 DNA reads as TGTGCCAGCACCAAGCGGGGCCTCTCTGGAAACACCATATATTTT. Amino acids: CASTKRGLSGNTIYF. The chain couples TRBV6-4 to TRBJ1-3; a weak D match, TRBD1 (5 bases). Trimming cost V 7 bases and J 0 bases, with 13 bases left between them. The germline CDR1 and CDR2 sequences are MRHNA and SNTAGT. There are 15 residues in the CDR3.

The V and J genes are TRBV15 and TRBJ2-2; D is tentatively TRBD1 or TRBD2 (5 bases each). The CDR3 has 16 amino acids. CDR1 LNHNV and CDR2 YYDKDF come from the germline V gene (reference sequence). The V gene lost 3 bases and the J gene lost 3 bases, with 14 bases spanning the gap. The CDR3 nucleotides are TGTGCCACCAGCAGGGGACGGTCGACCTACACCGGGGAGCTGTTTTTT. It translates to CATSRGRSTYTGELFF.

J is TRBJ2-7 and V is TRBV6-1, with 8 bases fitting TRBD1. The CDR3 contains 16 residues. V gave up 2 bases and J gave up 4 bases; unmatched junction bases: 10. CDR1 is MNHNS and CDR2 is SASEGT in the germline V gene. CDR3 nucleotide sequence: TGTGCCAGCAGTGAAACCCCCGAGACAGGGGCGTACGAGCAGTACTTC. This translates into CASSETPETGAYEQYF.

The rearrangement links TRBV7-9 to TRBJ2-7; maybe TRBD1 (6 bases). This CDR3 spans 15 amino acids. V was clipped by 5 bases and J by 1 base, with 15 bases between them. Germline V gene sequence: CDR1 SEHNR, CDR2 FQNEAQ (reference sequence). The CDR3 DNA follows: TGTGCCAGCAGCCCTTTTAATGGACAGTCCTACGAGCAGTACTTC. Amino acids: CASSPFNGQSYEQYF.

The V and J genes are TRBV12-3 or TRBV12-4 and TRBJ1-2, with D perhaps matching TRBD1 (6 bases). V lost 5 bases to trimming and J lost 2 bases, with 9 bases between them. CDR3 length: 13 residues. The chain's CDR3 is CASSLTGNYGYTF. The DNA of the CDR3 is TGTGCCAGCAGTCTCACAGGGAACTATGGCTACACCTTC.

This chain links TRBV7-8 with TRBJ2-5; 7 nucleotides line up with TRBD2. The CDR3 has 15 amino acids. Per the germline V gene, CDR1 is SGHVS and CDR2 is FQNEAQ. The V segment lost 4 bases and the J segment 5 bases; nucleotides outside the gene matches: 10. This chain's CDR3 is CASSSGGWGSETQYF. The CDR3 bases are TGTGCCAGCAGCTCGGGGGGATGGGGGAGCGAGACCCAGTACTTC.

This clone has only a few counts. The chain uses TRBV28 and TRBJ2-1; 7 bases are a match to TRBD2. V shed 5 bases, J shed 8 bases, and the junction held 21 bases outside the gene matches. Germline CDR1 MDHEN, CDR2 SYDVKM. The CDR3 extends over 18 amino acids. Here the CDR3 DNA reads TGTGCCAGCAGTAGTCCCGCCGGGGCTAGCGGACGGGGGGATGAGCAGTTCTTC. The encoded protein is CASSSPAGASGRGDEQFF.

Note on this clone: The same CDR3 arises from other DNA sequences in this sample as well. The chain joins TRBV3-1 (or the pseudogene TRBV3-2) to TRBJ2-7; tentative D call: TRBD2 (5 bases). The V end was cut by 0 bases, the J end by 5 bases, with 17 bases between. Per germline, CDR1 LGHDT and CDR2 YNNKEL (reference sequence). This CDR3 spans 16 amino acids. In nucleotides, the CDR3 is TGTGCCAGCAGCCAAGATACTGGATTAGCGAAAGACGAGCAGTACTTC. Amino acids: CASSQDTGLAKDEQYF.

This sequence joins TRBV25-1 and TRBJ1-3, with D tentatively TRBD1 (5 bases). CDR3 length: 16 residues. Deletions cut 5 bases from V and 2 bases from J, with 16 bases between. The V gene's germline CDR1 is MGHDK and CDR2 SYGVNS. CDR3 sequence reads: CASSTGGKEPGNTIYF. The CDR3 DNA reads TGTGCCAGCAGTACGGGGGGGAAGGAGCCTGGAAACACCATATATTTT.

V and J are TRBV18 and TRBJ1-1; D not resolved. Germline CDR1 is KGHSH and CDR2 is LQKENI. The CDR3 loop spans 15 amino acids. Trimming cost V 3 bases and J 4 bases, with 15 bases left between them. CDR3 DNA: TGTGCCAGCTCACCCCCGATCGAGACGAGCACTGAAGCTTTCTTT. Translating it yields CASSPPIETSTEAFF.